The T cell receptor (beta chain) under discussion was sequenced for a study of monozygotic twins with inflammatory bowel disease (dated by TCRdb to about 2019). Study-level background: The full study comprised around 28 monozygotic twin pairs: nine German pairs (four IBD-concordant, five IBD-discordant) and 19 IBD-discordant Danish pairs. Each individual had, on average, about 151 000 unique TCRalpha sequences and 181 000 unique TCRbeta sequences available for analysis. Disease-associated traits were sought mainly through comparisons between IBD patients and their genetically identical healthy co-twins within discordant pairs.

Results the study describes overall, beyond this receptor: Measured by the inverse Simpson index, TCRbeta repertoire diversity was lower in IBD patients than in their healthy co-twins. The analysis was unable to tell different T cell subtypes apart. The results gave no support for a single strong signal or clonotype linked to IBD. Repertoire similarity did not differ between concordant and discordant twins, possibly due to limited statistical power. Fewer clonotypes were shared with other individuals by IBD patients than by healthy twins, most markedly in patients showing signs of disease activity. Differing immunosuppressive treatments among patients may have added background noise and inter-individual variability to the repertoires.

Points on this clonotype: Its antigen specificity is not known.

From each donor, an approximately 2.6 ml peripheral blood sample was collected into PAXgene tubes and kept at -80 degrees C. Without T cell sorting, total RNA was isolated from whole blood using the PAXgene blood miRNA kit on an automated QIAcube. Peripheral blood from monozygotic twin pairs who were concordant or discordant for inflammatory bowel disease underwent deep TCRalpha and TCRbeta repertoire profiling using unique molecular barcoding. Smoking habits were recorded for all twin pairs, and individuals were classified as current, former or never smokers. Library preparation was by 5' RACE. The input for every TCR library was roughly 3,300 ng of total RNA. For each sample, cDNA synthesis was carried out in eight separate reactions using SMARTScribe reverse transcriptase. Unique molecular identifiers containing a 6-nucleotide sample barcode were introduced through template switching during cDNA synthesis. Amplification of TCRalpha and TCRbeta cDNA involved two nested PCRs of approximately 16 and 10 cycles, and each PCR was followed by bead purification. Before amplification, the cDNA was treated with uracil DNA-glycosylase and purified using the QIAquick PCR purification kit. The second PCR was the step at which Illumina TruSeq-compatible adapters and sample-specific barcodes were added. Library quality and concentration were checked on TapeStation and Qubit, and libraries were pooled at 5 ng each. Pooled libraries were sequenced on an Illumina HiSeq2500 single-index Rapid Run with 2 x 100 bp reads and custom sequencing primers. The study's own analysis went as follows. MiGEC version 1.2.6 was used for UMI-based consensus assembly to correct PCR and sequencing errors. V(D)J alignment, clonotype assembly and CDR3 extraction were performed with MiXCR version 2.1.1. Gene usage, clonotype sharing and MAIT/NKT TCR abundance were normalised by analysing the top 1000, 10 000 and 20 000 clonotypes per sample. After downsampling to 27 000 UMIs, diversity was calculated as the inverse Simpson index using the vegan R package. Statistical testing used paired Mann-Whitney U tests on the discordant twin pairs and applied Benjamini-Hochberg correction for multiple testing. Following TCRdb reprocessing, every CDR3 protein sequence forms one entry, and DNA is not provided. TCRdb's processing, not the authors', yielded these V and J calls. The table for this sample shows about 350,000 distinct CDR3 sequences. The ten largest clones add up to roughly 2% of the sample.

The sequenced material came from blood. This receptor was obtained from a human donor with ulcerative colitis or Crohn's disease, or a healthy co-twin of an affected twin (not recorded which).

The CDR3 protein sequence reads: CSVERGANTEAFF. The sequence joins TRBV29-1 to TRBJ1-1; there is no DNA to check the TCRdb D call of TRBD1. The germline V gene sets CDR1 to SQVTM and CDR2 to ANQGSEA. From its cysteine to its phenylalanine, the CDR3 spans 13 amino acids. This entry has no DNA. With all but the CDR3 taken from the reference TRBV29-1 and TRBJ1-1 genes, the full variable domain is: SAVISQKPSRDICQRGTSLTIQCQVDSQVTMMFWYRQQPGQSLTLIATANQGSEATYESGFVIDKFPISRPNLTFSTLTVSNMSPEDSSIYLCSVERGANTEAFFGQGTRLTVV.